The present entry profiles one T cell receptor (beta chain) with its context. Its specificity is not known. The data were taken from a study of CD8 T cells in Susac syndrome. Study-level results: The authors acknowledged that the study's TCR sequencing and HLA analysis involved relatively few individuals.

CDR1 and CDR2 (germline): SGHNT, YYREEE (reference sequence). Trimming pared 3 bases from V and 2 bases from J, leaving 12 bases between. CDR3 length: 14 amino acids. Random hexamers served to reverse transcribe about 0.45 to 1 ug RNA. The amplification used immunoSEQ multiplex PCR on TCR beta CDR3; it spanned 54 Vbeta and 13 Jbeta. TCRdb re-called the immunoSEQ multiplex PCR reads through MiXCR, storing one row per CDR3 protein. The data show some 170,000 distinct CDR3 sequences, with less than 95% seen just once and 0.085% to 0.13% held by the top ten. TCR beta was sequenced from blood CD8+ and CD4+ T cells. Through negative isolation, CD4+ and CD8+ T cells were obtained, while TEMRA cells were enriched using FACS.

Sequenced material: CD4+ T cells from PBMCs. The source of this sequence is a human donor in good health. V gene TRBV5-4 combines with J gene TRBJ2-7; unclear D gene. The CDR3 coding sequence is TGTGCCAGCAGCTCCCGGACGGATACCTACGAGCAGTACTTC. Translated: CASSSRTDTYEQYF.